The rows below give T cell receptor beta chains drawn from one sample of a study of blood T cell repertoires in COVID-19. Measured with immunoSEQ multiplex PCR; TCRdb has only the in-frame clones, and not every one. Among about 99,000 clones listed, roughly four fifths were seen once. Sequences were obtained from peripheral blood. The receptors originated from a man of 80 years or more with COVID-19, enrolled during active disease. Each CDR3 is given without its conserved first and last residue. Size is stated for part of the rows, as once, few or many counts, or as a class when the clone is expanded.

size	J	V	CDR3
.	TRBJ1-2	TRBV10-3	AISDAVAEANYGYT
.	TRBJ2-1	TRBV28	ASSLGASGRRSYNEQF
.	TRBJ1-1	TRBV7-2	ASSRAGTQNTEAF
.	TRBJ1-2	TRBV11-3	ASSSLPRRLHVLWGYT
.	TRBJ2-7	TRBV5-5	ASSLGPSGRGILYEQY
.	TRBJ1-1	TRBV19	ASRGVGGSTEAF
.	TRBJ1-2	TRBV15	ATSNRGLGYGYT
.	TRBJ1-6	TRBV25-1	ASSEWTTQGSPLH
.	TRBJ2-1	TRBV10-3	ASRKRGQGQNEQF
few	TRBJ2-1	TRBV19	ASSNRNYNEQF
.	TRBJ2-1	TRBV27	ASSLRQGAFYEQF
.	TRBJ2-5	TRBV5-1	ASSVTGGRETQY
once	TRBJ1-5	TRBV29-1	SVGRGPNQPQH
few	TRBJ1-6	TRBV7-2	ASSLSPSGGNSPLH
.	TRBJ2-5	TRBV19	ASSLWTSGSRETQY
.	TRBJ1-2	TRBV30	AWSVGGDNGYT
.	TRBJ2-7	TRBV6-1	ASSGNPEGGRSTSYEQY
.	TRBJ2-1	TRBV5-5	ASSLGGESEQF
.	TRBJ1-2	TRBV13	ASRDHGTGGYGYT
.	TRBJ1-3	TRBV29-1	SAGTGAGNTIY
.	TRBJ1-2	TRBV9	ASSVTVGLAYGYT
.	TRBJ1-1	TRBV29-1	SVERQGNTEAF
.	TRBJ2-3	TRBV7-3	ASSFGLATDTQY
.	TRBJ2-1	TRBV4-3	ASSQAIGGNNEQF
.	TRBJ1-5	TRBV19	ASSITGTGFRVSNQPQH
.	TRBJ2-7	TRBV28	ASKSTGFYEQY
once	TRBJ2-7	TRBV3-1/TRBV3-2	ASSQEAGGWAYEQY
.	TRBJ1-2	TRBV7-2	ASSSDSNYGYT
.	TRBJ1-6	TRBV3-1/TRBV3-2	ASSQGQGQGASYNSPLH
.	TRBJ2-5	TRBV6-5	ASRPAGGAETQY
.	TRBJ2-1	TRBV5-5	ASLKSGIDNEQF
.	TRBJ2-2	TRBV4-3	ASSQDRLPTGELF
once	TRBJ1-1	TRBV19	ASSFQTGRAF
.	TRBJ1-1	TRBV28	ASRRMNTEAF
once	TRBJ2-7	TRBV7-2	ASSLGTAKYEQY
.	TRBJ1-1	TRBV13	ASRFRPVGQGNPEAF
once	TRBJ1-4	TRBV20-1	SASWREKLF
.	TRBJ2-5	TRBV2	ASSEARTTQETQY
.	TRBJ1-1	TRBV5-4	ASSLLQNAGRTEAF
.	TRBJ2-2	TRBV7-2	ASSLAIAGELF
few	TRBJ2-3	TRBV5-1	ASSLVGGYTDTQY
few	TRBJ2-1	TRBV2	ASSGQGFAYNEQF
.	TRBJ2-1	TRBV5-5	ASSTLAGAFNEQF
.	TRBJ1-1	TRBV6-5	ASSWTGATEAF
.	TRBJ1-3	TRBV19	ASSWGQGNTIY
.	TRBJ1-2	TRBV9	ASSVDPGLSYGYT
.	TRBJ1-6	TRBV28	ASSSGDRFSPLH
.	TRBJ1-5	TRBV23-1	ASSRGQGDCNQPQH
few	TRBJ1-1	TRBV7-8	ASSLETTGVGTEAF
.	TRBJ1-1	TRBV19	ASSPTGINTEAF
.	TRBJ1-1	TRBV5-8	ASSLRGGLNTEAF
.	TRBJ2-1	TRBV19	ASSIRSNEQF
.	TRBJ1-6	TRBV7-2	ASREQGRDSPLH
.	TRBJ1-2	TRBV18	ASSLEMQTRTRYGYT
.	TRBJ1-5	TRBV5-6	ASSGGPHGPDNQPQH
.	TRBJ1-2	TRBV7-9	ASSPRQGWDYGYT
.	TRBJ2-7	TRBV11-2	ATAISYEQY
.	TRBJ1-5	TRBV27	ASSSRTGRYSNQPQH
.	TRBJ2-3	TRBV5-1	ASSWRGDSDTQY
.	TRBJ1-5	TRBV5-5	ASSFGTNNNQPQH